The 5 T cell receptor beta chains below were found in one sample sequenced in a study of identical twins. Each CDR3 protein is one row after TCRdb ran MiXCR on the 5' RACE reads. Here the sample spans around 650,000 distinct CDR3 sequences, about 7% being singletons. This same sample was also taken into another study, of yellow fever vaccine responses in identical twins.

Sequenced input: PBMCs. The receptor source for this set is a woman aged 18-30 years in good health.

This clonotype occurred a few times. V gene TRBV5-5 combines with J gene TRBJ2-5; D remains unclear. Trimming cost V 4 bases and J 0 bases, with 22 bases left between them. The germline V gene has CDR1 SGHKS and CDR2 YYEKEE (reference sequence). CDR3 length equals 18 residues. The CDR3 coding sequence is TGTGCCAGCAGCGGAACCCGACACAATTCTCTGTACCAAGAGACCCAGTACTTC. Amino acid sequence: CASSGTRHNSLYQETQYF. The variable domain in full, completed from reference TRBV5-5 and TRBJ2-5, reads DAGVTQSPTHLIKTRGQQVTLRCSPISGHKSVSWYQQVLGQGPQFIFQYYEKEERGRGNFPDRFSARQFPNYSSELNVNALLLGDSALYLCASSGTRHNSLYQETQYFGPGTRLLVL.

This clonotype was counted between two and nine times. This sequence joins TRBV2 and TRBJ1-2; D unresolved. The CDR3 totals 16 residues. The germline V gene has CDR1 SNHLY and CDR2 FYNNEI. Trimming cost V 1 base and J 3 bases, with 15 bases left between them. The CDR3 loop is CASSEESGVNHYGYTF. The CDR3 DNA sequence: TGTGCCAGCAGTGAAGAAAGCGGGGTAAACCACTATGGCTACACCTTC.

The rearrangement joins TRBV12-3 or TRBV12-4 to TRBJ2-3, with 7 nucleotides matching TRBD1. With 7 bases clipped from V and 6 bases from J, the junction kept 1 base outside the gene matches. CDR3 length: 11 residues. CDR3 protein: CASTRGDTQYF. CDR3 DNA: TGTGCCAGCACCAGGGGGGATACGCAGTATTTT.

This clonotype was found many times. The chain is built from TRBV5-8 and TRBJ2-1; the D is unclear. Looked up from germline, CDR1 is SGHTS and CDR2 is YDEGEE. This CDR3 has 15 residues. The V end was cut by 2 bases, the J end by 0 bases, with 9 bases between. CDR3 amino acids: CASSFIKNSYNEQFF. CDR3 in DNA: TGTGCCAGCAGCTTTATTAAAAACTCCTACAATGAGCAGTTCTTC.

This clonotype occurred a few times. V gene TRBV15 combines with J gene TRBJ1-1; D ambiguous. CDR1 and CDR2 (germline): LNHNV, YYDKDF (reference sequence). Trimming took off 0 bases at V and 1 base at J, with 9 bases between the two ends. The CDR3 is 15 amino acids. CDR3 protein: CATSRDNQPNTEAFF. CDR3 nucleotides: TGTGCCACCAGCAGAGATAACCAGCCGAACACTGAAGCTTTCTTT.